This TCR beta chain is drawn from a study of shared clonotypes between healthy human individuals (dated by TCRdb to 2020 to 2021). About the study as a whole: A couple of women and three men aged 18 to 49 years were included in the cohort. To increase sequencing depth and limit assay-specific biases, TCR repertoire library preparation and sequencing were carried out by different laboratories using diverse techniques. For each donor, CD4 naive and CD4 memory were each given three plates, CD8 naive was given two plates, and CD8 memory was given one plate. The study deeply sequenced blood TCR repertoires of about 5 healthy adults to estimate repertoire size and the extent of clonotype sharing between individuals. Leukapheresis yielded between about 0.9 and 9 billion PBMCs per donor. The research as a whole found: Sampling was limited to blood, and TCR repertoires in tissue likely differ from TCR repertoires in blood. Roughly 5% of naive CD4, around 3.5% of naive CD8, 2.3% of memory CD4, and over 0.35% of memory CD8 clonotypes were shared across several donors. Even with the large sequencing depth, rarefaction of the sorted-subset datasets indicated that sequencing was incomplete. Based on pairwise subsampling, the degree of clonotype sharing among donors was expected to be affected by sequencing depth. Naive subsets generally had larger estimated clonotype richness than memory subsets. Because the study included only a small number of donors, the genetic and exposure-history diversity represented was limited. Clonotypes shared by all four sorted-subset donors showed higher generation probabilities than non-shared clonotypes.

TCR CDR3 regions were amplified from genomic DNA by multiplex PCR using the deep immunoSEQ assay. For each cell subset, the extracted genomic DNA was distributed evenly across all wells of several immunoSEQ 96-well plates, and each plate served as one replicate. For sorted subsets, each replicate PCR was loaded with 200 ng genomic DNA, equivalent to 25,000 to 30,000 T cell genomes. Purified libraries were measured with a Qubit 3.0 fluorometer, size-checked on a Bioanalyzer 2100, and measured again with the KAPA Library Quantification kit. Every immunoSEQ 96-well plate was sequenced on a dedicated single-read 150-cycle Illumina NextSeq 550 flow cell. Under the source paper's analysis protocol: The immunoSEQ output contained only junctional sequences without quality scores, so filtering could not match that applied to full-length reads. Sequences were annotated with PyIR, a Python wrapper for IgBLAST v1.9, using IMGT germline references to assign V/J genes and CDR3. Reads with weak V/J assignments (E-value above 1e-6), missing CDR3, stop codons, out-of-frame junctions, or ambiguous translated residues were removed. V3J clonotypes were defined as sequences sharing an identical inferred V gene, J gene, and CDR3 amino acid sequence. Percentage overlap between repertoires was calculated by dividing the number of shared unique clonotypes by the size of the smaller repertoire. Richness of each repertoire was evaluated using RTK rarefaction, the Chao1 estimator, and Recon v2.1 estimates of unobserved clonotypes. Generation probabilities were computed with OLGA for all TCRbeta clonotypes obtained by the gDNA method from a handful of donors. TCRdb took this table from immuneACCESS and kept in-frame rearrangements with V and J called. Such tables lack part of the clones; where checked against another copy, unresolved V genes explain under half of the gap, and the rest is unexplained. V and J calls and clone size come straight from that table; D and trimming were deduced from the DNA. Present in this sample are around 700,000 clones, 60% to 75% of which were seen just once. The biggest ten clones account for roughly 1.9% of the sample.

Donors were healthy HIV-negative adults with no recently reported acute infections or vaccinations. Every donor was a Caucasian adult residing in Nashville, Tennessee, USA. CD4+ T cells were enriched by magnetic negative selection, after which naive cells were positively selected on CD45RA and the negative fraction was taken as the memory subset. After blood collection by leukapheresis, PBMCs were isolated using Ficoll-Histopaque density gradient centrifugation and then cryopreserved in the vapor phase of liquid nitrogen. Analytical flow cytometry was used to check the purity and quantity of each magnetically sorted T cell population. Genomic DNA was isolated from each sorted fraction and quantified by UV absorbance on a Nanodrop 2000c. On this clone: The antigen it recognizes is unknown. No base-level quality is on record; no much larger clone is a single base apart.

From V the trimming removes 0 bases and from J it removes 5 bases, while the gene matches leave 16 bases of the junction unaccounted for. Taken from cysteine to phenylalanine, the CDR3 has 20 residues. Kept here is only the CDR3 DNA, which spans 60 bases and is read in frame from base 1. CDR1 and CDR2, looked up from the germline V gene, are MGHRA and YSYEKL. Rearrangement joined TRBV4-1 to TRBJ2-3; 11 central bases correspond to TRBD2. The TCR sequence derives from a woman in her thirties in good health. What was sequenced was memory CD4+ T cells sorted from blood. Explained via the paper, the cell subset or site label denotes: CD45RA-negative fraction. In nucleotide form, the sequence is TGCGCCAGCAGCCAAGAATTTCGGCCCTCTCTAGCGGGAGGTAAAGATACGCAGTATTTT. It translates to CASSQEFRPSLAGGKDTQYF.